The 7 T cell receptor beta chains reported below all come from one sample, sequenced in a study of cytomegalovirus exposure and HLA in healthy donors. In the PCR, 60 Vbeta and 13 Jbeta primers were used. Profiling relied on immunoSEQ multiplex PCR, and the TCRdb table lists in-frame clones only, not all of them. The sample contains about 130,000 clones, roughly 79% of which appear only once. Sequencing was carried out using PBMCs. The receptors originated from a boy aged 2-9 years in good health and CMV-seronegative.

The chain is built from TRBV5-6 and TRBJ2-5, with 12 bases fitting TRBD2. The DNA end favors TRBJ2-7, so the J call may be wrong. The CDR3 length is 16 residues. Germline assignment: CDR1 SGHDT and CDR2 YYEEEE. Here the CDR3 DNA reads TGTGCCAGCAGCTTCGACCCTAGCGGGGGGGCTTACGAGCAGTACTTC. Amino acids: CASSFDPSGGAYEQYF.

The rearrangement joins TRBV4-1 to TRBJ1-1, with D perhaps TRBD1 (5 bases). CDR1 and CDR2 from the germline V gene are MGHRA and YSYEKL. The CDR3 is 14 residues long. V was pared by 4 bases and J by 2 bases, with 11 bases between. Here the CDR3 reads CASSPGGLNTEAFF. The CDR3 DNA reads as TGCGCCAGCAGCCCGGGGGGACTCAACACTGAAGCTTTCTTT.

This chain connects TRBV5-6 to TRBJ2-1, with 9 bases lining up with TRBD2. Germline CDR1 and CDR2: SGHDT and YYEEEE. With 4 bases clipped from V and 2 bases from J, the junction kept 4 bases outside the gene matches. The CDR3 is made up of 15 amino acids. CDR3 sequence: CASSPIAGAYNEQFF. Here the CDR3 DNA reads TGTGCCAGCAGCCCCATAGCGGGGGCCTACAATGAGCAGTTCTTC.

The V gene is TRBV7-8, the J gene TRBJ1-1, with TRBD1 matching over 7 bases. Trimming removed 4 bases from V and 0 bases from J; junction bases left unmatched: 5. From germline, CDR1 is SGHVS and CDR2 FQNEAQ. The CDR3 contains 15 residues. The CDR3 spells CASSSGQVMNTEAFF. The CDR3 bases are TGTGCCAGCAGCTCCGGACAGGTGATGAACACTGAAGCTTTCTTT.

The genes are TRBV27 and TRBJ1-5; D uncertain. From germline, CDR1 is MNHEY and CDR2 SMNVEV (reference sequence). This CDR3 has 12 amino acids. V lost 4 bases and J lost 4, with 5 bases in between. Here the CDR3 DNA reads TGTGCCAGCAGTTCATTTAATCAGCCCCAGCATTTT. The encoded protein is CASSSFNQPQHF.

The rearrangement uses TRBV7-2 and TRBJ1-2; no definite D call. Germline lookup yields CDR1 SGHTA and CDR2 FQGNSA. The CDR3 is 17 residues long. V was pared by 2 bases and J by 1 base, with 17 bases between. Here the CDR3 reads CASSLTGSGYFNYGYTF. CDR3 DNA sequence: TGTGCCAGCAGCTTAACGGGTTCGGGATATTTTAACTATGGCTACACCTTC.

J is TRBJ1-2 and V is TRBV14; no reliable D call. This CDR3 comprises 12 residues. Germline V CDR1 and CDR2: SGHDN, FVKESK. V lost 2 bases, J lost 6 bases, and 7 bases lay in between. The chain's CDR3 is CASSQTPHGYTF. CDR3 DNA sequence: TGTGCCAGCAGCCAAACACCACATGGCTACACCTTC.